The rows below give T cell receptor beta chains drawn from one sample of a study of memory CD4+ T cells and cytomegalovirus serostatus. The protocol was immunoSEQ multiplex PCR, while the TCRdb copy is restricted to in-frame clones and leaves out a portion. This table has 40,000 to 45,000 clones, about 80% appearing once. Sequences were obtained from memory CD4+ T cells from blood. The receptor source for this set is an adult in good health and CMV-seronegative. Both conserved end residues are trimmed from each CDR3.

9,TRBV12-2,ASRPQFKAF
11,TRBV5-4,ASSPATIYGYT
11,TRBV10-1,ASSERYTGELF
15,TRBV19,ASTRDRVRDSNQPQH
12,TRBV29-1,SVKTGTSTDTQY
13,TRBV9,ASSPRPSTPNEQF
14,TRBV5-1,ASSLGAGGRQETQY
12,TRBV18,ASSPPGDRDTQY
13,TRBV19,ASRYDRASGNTIY
11,TRBV14,ASSQQSYTEAF
12,TRBV7-9,ASSDRTYTDTQY
14,TRBV6-6,ASSYVGTGGNSPLH
12,TRBV30,AWSVKGGTDTQY
15,TRBV5-1,ASSLDYSGQYNEKLF
9,TRBV5-8,ASSQWSEQF
14,TRBV7-3,ASSLRYRTFTDTQY
13,TRBV6-5,ASRQGASYNSPLH
13,TRBV28,ASSLGGVRSYEQY
13,TRBV11-1,ASSLTGTWNSPLH
14,TRBV4-2,ASSQDRFRTNEKLF
11,TRBV6-1,ASSGTGVGGYT
12,TRBV10-3,AISRGTGTDTQY
13,TRBV5-1,ASSARDGWANEQF
13,TRBV6-1,ASSERGQRLGKLF
9,TRBV28,ASSREYGYT
12,TRBV7-9,ASSSTLSVETQY
11,TRBV5-1,ASSRDGSYEQY
11,TRBV2,ASSREANQPQH
13,TRBV27,ASKARGATNEKLF
17,TRBV6-1,ASSVLVLSSGGPYNEQF
12,TRBV5-1,ASSVSYNSYEQY
11,TRBV27,ASSFTAVEKLF
13,TRBV5-1,ASSLAGTSEEEQF
15,TRBV28,ASSLDNPDEYQETQY
12,TRBV9,ASSPGGQQETQY
10,TRBV7-6,ASSRGGNEQF
13,TRBV12-5,ASGLTQGGTGELF
13,TRBV6-1,ASTPQRGGQETQY
14,TRBV7-2,ASSLLSSGDFYGYT
14,TRBV29-1,SVEGLEAEGAYEQY
13,TRBV19,ASSSGAPRTDTQY
13,TRBV9,ASNLEGGINSPLH
12,TRBV2,ASSPGRLNTEAF
14,TRBV7-2,ASSLPGSQNHYGYT
13,TRBV19,ASSLDRGRSETQY